This entry features one T cell receptor (beta chain) sequence. This record comes from a study of blood T cell repertoires in COVID-19. Sequenced by immunoSEQ multiplex PCR; TCRdb stores in-frame clones only, minus some. Seen here are about 140,000 clones, around 76% observed once, and the top ten hold around 13%. The germline V and J ends were trimmed by 1 base and 6 bases, with 7 bases remaining between them. The CDR3 has 13 residues. The receptor was isolated from a man older than 75 with acute or convalescent COVID-19. The sample consisted of peripheral blood. V gene TRBV12-3 or TRBV12-4 combines with J gene TRBJ1-5; D gene unclear. In DNA, the CDR3 is TGTGCCAGCAGTTTAGTGGAGGGTCAGCCCCAGCATTTT. It is translated as CASSLVEGQPQHF.